This TCR beta chain was identified during a study of T cell responses to AZD1222 COVID-19 vaccine. Study-wide points: Targeting of unmutated variant regions was reportedly seen in nearly half of spike-specific TCRs. Only five or six individuals given AZD1222 were seropositive at baseline.

As for this clone: What it recognizes is unknown.

TCRdb's copy holds only in-frame clones and misses some; the assay was immunoSEQ multiplex PCR. This sample has around 170,000 clones, with more than 75% found just once. The sequenced sample was peripheral blood, obtained on day 0 of AZD1222 vaccination. The sequence was collected from an adult in good health.

The CDR3 sequence: CASSQGTGEGKLFF. CDR3 nucleotides: TGTGCCAGCAGCCAAGGGACAGGGGAGGGAAAACTGTTTTTT. This chain connects TRBV3-1 (or the pseudogene TRBV3-2) to TRBJ1-4, with 9 nucleotides matching TRBD1. The CDR3 spans 14 residues. Per the germline V gene, CDR1 is LGHDT and CDR2 is YNNKEL (reference sequence). Trimming removed 1 base from V and 10 bases from J; junction bases left unmatched: 4.